This entry features one TCR beta chain sequence. Its matching antigen is unknown. This entry comes from a study of stem cell transplantation in POMP-related autoinflammatory disease. At the level of the study: Impaired MHC class I-dependent CD8+ differentiation was hypothesized from defective thymoproteasomes.

V lost 2 bases and J lost 4; bases outside the gene matches: 0. CDR1 WNHNN and CDR2 SYGVQD come from the germline V gene (reference sequence). The CDR3 covers 13 residues. General study findings and limits: Across all analyzed T-cell subsets, patients with PRAID tended toward reduced diversity and increased clonality.

Measured with immunoSEQ multiplex PCR; TCRdb has only the in-frame clones, and not every one. The sample includes some 26,000 clones, more than 75% of them seen just once. The chain carries TRBV10-1 and TRBJ2-3, with TRBD2 matching over 7 bases. The material sequenced was CD4+ T cells from PBMCs, taken before stem cell transplantation. The TCR originated in a human donor with POMP-related autoinflammation and immune dysregulation (PRAID). The CDR3 sequence is CASSERGADTQYF. The CDR3 nucleotides are TGCGCCAGCAGTGAGCGGGGGGCAGATACGCAGTATTTT.